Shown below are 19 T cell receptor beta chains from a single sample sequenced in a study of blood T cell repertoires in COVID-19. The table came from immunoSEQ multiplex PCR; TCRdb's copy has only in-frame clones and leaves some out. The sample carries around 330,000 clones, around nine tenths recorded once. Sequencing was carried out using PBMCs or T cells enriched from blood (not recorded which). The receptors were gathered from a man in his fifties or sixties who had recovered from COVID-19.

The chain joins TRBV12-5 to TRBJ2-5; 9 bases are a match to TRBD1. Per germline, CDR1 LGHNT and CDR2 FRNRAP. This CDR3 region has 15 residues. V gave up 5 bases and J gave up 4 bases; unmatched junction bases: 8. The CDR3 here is CASGTGQGLRETQYF. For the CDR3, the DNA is TGTGCTAGTGGTACCGGACAGGGGTTGCGAGAGACCCAGTACTTC.

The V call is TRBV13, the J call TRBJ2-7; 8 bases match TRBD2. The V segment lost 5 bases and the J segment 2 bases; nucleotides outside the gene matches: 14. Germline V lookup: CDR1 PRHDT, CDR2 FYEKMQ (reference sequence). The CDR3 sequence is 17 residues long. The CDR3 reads CASSPRPGLGGAYEQYF. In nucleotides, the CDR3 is TGTGCCAGCAGCCCCCGCCCGGGACTAGGGGGGGCCTACGAGCAGTACTTC.

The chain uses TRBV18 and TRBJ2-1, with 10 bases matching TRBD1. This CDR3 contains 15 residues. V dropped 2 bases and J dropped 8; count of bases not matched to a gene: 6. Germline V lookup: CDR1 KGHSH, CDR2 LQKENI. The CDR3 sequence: CASSPMTGGGYEQFF. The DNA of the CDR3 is TGTGCCAGCTCACCAATGACAGGGGGCGGGTATGAGCAGTTCTTC.

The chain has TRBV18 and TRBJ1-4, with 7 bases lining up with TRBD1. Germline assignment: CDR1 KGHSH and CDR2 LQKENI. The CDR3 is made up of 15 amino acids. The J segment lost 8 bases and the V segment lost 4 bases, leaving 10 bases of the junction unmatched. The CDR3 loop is CASSLGQAGLEKLFF. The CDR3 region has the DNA TGTGCCAGCTCACTCGGACAGGCGGGCTTAGAAAAACTGTTTTTT.

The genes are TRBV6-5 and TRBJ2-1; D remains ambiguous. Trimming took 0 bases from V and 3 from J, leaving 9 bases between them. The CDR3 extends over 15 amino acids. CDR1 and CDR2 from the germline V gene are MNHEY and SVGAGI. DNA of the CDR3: TGTGCCAGCAGTTACTCTCGGCGGTTCTACAATGAGCAGTTCTTC. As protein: CASSYSRRFYNEQFF.

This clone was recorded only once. The CDR3 region has the DNA TGTGCCAGCACGCGAAATGCTCAGGGACTCGGCTATGGCTACACCTTC. Translating it yields CASTRNAQGLGYGYTF. The chain has TRBV2 and TRBJ1-2; TRBD1 is a possible D gene (5 bases). Trimming removed 7 bases from V and 4 bases from J, with 22 bases in between. The germline V gene has CDR1 SNHLY and CDR2 FYNNEI. This CDR3 comprises 16 residues.

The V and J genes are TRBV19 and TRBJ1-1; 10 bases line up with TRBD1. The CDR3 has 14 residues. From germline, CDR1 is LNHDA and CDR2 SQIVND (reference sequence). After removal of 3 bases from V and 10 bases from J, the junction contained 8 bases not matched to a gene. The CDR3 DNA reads TGTGCCAGTAGTATTCCGGGACAGGGGAGTCGAGCTTTCTTT. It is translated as CASSIPGQGSRAFF.

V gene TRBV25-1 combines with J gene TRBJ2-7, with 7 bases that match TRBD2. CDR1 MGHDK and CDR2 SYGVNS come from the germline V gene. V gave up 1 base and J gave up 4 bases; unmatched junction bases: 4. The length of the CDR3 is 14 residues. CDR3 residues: CASSEFGEGYEQYF. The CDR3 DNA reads TGTGCCAGCAGTGAATTCGGGGAGGGTTACGAGCAGTACTTC.

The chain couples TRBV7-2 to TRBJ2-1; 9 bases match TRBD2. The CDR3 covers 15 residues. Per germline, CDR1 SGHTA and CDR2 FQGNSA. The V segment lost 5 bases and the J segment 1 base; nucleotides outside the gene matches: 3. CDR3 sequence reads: CASSQLAGSYNEQFF. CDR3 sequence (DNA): TGTGCCAGCAGCCAACTAGCGGGTTCCTACAATGAGCAGTTCTTC. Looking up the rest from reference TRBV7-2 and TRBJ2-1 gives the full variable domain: GAGVSQSPSNKVTEKGKDVELRCDPISGHTALYWYRQSLGQGLEFLIYFQGNSAPDKSGLPSDRFSAERTGGSVSTLTIQRTQQEDSAVYLCASSQLAGSYNEQFFGPGTRLTVL.

CDR3 in amino acids: CASSLDGASNEQFF. In DNA form, the CDR3 reads TGCGCCAGCAGCTTGGATGGGGCGAGCAATGAGCAGTTCTTC. The V call is TRBV5-1, the J call TRBJ2-1; tentatively, D is TRBD1 (5 bases). This CDR3 is built from 14 residues. The germline V gene encodes CDR1 SGHRS and CDR2 YFSETQ. Trimming took off 0 bases at V and 6 bases at J, with 10 bases between the two ends.

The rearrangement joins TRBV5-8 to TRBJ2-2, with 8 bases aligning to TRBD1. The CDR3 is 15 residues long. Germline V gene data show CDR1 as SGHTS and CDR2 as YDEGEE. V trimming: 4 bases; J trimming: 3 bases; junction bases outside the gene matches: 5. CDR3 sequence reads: CASSPGQVHTGELFF. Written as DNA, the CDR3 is TGTGCCAGCAGCCCGGGACAGGTGCACACCGGGGAGCTGTTTTTT.

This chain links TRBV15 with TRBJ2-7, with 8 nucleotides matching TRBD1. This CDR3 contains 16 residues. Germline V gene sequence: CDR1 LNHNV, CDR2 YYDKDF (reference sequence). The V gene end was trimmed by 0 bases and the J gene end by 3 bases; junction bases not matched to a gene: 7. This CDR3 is CATSRDQGAGNYEQYF. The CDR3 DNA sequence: TGTGCCACCAGCAGAGATCAGGGGGCCGGCAACTACGAGCAGTACTTC.

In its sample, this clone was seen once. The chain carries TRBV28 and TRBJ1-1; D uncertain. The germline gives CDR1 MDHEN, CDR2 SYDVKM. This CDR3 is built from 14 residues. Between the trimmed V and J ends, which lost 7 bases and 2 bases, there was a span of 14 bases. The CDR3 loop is CASTTPGFNTEAFF. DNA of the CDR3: TGTGCCAGCACCACCCCAGGATTCAACACTGAAGCTTTCTTT.

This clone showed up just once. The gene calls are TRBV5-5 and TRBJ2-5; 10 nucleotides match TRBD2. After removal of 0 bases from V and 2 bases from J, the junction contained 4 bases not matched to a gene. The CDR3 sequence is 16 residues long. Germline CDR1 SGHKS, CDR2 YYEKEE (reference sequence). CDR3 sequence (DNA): TGTGCCAGCAGCTTGGGGTTAGCGGGGGGACAAGAGACCCAGTACTTC. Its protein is CASSLGLAGGQETQYF.

CDR3: CASSQGVGGLGFYEQYF. CDR3 nucleotide sequence: TGTGCCAGCTCACAAGGGGTGGGCGGCCTGGGCTTTTACGAGCAGTACTTC. V is TRBV18 and J is TRBJ2-7, with D perhaps matching TRBD1 (5 bases). There are 17 residues in the CDR3. The germline V gene has CDR1 KGHSH and CDR2 LQKENI. The V gene lost 4 bases and the J gene lost 4 bases, with 23 bases spanning the gap.

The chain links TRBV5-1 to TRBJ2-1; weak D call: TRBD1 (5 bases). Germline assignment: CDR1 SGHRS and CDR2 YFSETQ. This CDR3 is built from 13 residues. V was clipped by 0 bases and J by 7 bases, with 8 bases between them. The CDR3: CASSLDDRNEQFF. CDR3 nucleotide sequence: TGCGCCAGCAGCTTGGATGACAGAAATGAGCAGTTCTTC.

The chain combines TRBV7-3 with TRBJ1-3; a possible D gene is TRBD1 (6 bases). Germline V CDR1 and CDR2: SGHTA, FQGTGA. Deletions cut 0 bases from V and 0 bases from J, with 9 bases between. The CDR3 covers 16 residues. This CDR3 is CASSLTGGASGNTIYF. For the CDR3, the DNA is TGTGCCAGCAGCTTAACCGGGGGGGCCTCTGGAAACACCATATATTTT.

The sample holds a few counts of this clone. The CDR3 coding sequence is TGCGCCAGCAGTCAATACGATCCAATAGGGGAATCCTCTGGGGCCAACGTCCTGACTTTC. It encodes CASSQYDPIGESSGANVLTF. The rearrangement links TRBV23-1 to TRBJ2-6; tentative D call: TRBD1 (5 bases). TRBV23-1 has ORF status, its function being uncertain. CDR3 length: 20 residues. Deletions cut 1 base from V and 0 bases from J, with 19 bases between.

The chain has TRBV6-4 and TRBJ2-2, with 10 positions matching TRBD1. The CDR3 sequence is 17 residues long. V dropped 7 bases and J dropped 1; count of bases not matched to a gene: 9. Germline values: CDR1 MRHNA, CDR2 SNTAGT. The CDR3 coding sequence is TGTGCCAGCAATACATCGACAGGGGGCGAGAACACCGGGGAGCTGTTTTTT. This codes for CASNTSTGGENTGELFF.